The 29 T cell receptor beta chains given below trace back to one sample, sequenced in a study of sequential checkpoint blockade in melanoma (dated by TCRdb to the late 2010s). Per the publication, the treatment or condition label means: randomized to nivolumab then ipilimumab (arm A) or the reverse (arm B). Receptor amplification or capture employed the immunoSEQ multiplex PCR assay. Entries here come from immuneACCESS through TCRdb and include only in-frame sequences with V and J called. Some clones fail to appear in such tables; in the studies checked, an unresolved V gene covers under half of the shortfall, and the cause of the remainder is unknown. The sample contains 32,000 or so clones, 82% of them found a single time. The biggest ten clones account for under 20% of the sample. Sequencing used CD8+ T cells sorted from blood (inferred from file names), obtained from a patient given nivolumab and ipilimumab in sequence. The origin of the receptors is a human donor with melanoma.

The CDR3 region has the DNA TGTGCCAGCAGCCGGGGCCGGGACAGCTCCTACGAGCAGTACTTC. This sequence encodes CASSRGRDSSYEQYF. J is TRBJ2-7 and V is TRBV14, with TRBD1 matching over 7 bases. Germline V CDR1 and CDR2: SGHDN, FVKESK. The CDR3 loop spans 15 amino acids. With V trimmed by 4 bases and J by 0 bases, 6 bases remained unmatched.

This sequence joins TRBV6-5 and TRBJ1-2, with a tentative D call TRBD1 (6 bases). The CDR3 extends over 16 amino acids. CDR1 is MNHEY, CDR2 SVGAGI, per germline. V dropped 0 bases and J dropped 8 bases, with 19 bases sitting between them. CDR3 residues: CASSYSARGAPEGYTF. As DNA, the CDR3 is TGTGCCAGCAGTTACTCAGCCCGGGGGGCGCCTGAGGGCTACACCTTC.

CDR3 amino acids: CASSFLQGTSYEQYF. Here the CDR3 DNA reads TGTGCCAGCAGCTTTCTGCAGGGAACCTCCTACGAGCAGTACTTC. The chain employs TRBV11-2 and TRBJ2-7; D possibly corresponds to TRBD1 (5 bases). Per the germline V gene, CDR1 is SGHAT and CDR2 is FQNNGV. The V and J ends lost 3 bases and 0 bases respectively, with 12 bases between them. The CDR3 is 15 amino acids.

The chain recombines TRBV19 with TRBJ2-1; D may be TRBD1 (5 bases). From germline, CDR1 is LNHDA and CDR2 SQIVND (reference sequence). This CDR3 spans 15 amino acids. Trimming cost V 4 bases and J 4 bases, with 14 bases left between them. Written as DNA, the CDR3 is TGTGCCAGTAGTAGACAGCCGGAACCGTACAATGAGCAGTTCTTC. Translated: CASSRQPEPYNEQFF.

The V and J genes are TRBV19 and TRBJ1-1; no clear D gene. The CDR3 sequence is 13 residues long. The V gene's germline CDR1 is LNHDA and CDR2 SQIVND (reference sequence). V was pared by 10 bases and J by 4 bases, with 16 bases between. CDR3 in amino acids: CATKGGGITEAFF. CDR3 DNA: TGTGCCACCAAGGGTGGAGGGATCACTGAAGCTTTCTTT.

The chain links TRBV7-6 to TRBJ1-1; D might be TRBD1 (5 bases). The CDR3 consists of 14 residues. CDR1 is SGHVS and CDR2 is FNYEAQ in the germline V gene. Deletions cut 3 bases from V and 4 bases from J, with 12 bases between. Written as DNA, the CDR3 is TGTGCCAGCAGCTTGTGGGGCAAGGGCACTGAAGCTTTCTTT. Its translation: CASSLWGKGTEAFF.

Comments on this clone: This may arise from a read error, as a much more abundant clone is one base away. Other DNA sequences in the sample encode the same CDR3. The chain links TRBV14 to TRBJ1-2; no clear D gene. V dropped 0 bases and J dropped 5 bases, with 13 bases sitting between them. The CDR3 loop spans 15 amino acids. The germline V gene has CDR1 SGHDN and CDR2 FVKESK. The CDR3 coding sequence is TGTGCCAGCAGCCAAGATTTAGCCCCGGGGTATGGCTACACCTTC. Encoded protein: CASSQDLAPGYGYTF.

The chain uses TRBV9 and TRBJ2-7, with 7 bases matching TRBD2. CDR3 size: 13 residues. Germline V gene lookup returns CDR1 SGDLS and CDR2 YYNGEE. After removal of 0 bases from V and 3 bases from J, the junction contained 0 bases not matched to a gene. The CDR3 DNA reads as TGTGCCAGCAGCGTAGGGGACTACTACGAGCAGTACTTC. This sequence encodes CASSVGDYYEQYF.

The rearrangement uses TRBV11-2 and TRBJ1-1; no clear D. CDR1 is SGHAT, CDR2 FQNNGV, per germline. The germline V and J ends were trimmed by 7 bases and 1 base, with 13 bases remaining between them. The CDR3 covers 14 residues. CDR3 nucleotide sequence: TGTGCCAGCAACGAGTGGGCAGAGAACACTGAAGCTTTCTTT. Its protein is CASNEWAENTEAFF.

This clone was observed a few times. This chain joins TRBV7-9 and TRBJ2-4; possible D gene TRBD1, 5 bases. Germline values: CDR1 SEHNR, CDR2 FQNEAQ (reference sequence). CDR3 length: 15 amino acids. V was clipped by 4 bases and J by 0 bases, with 10 bases between them. The CDR3: CASSSPGLAKNIQYF. CDR3 coding DNA: TGTGCCAGCAGCTCCCCAGGGCTAGCCAAAAACATTCAGTACTTC. The whole variable domain, filled in from reference TRBV7-9 and TRBJ2-4, reads DTGVSQNPRHKITKRGQNVTFRCDPISEHNRLYWYRQTLGQGPEFLTYFQNEAQLEKSRLLSDRFSAERPKGSFSTLEIQRTEQGDSAMYLCASSSPGLAKNIQYFGAGTRLSVL.

V and J are TRBV5-1 and TRBJ1-1; D possibly corresponds to TRBD1 (6 bases). Trimming cost V 5 bases and J 11 bases, with 13 bases left between them. CDR3 size: 11 residues. Germline-derived CDR1 and CDR2 are SGHRS and YFSETQ. In nucleotides, the CDR3 is TGCGCCAGCAGTGGGGGACATGGGGCTTTCTTT. Encoded protein: CASSGGHGAFF.

CDR3 bases: TGTGCCAGCAGCTTGGAACTAGCGGGGGCTGCCGGGGAGCTGTTTTTT. It encodes CASSLELAGAAGELFF. The chain couples TRBV5-6 to TRBJ2-2; 11 positions agree with TRBD2. The germline V gene has CDR1 SGHDT and CDR2 YYEEEE. The trim removed 0 bases at V and 6 bases at J, leaving 4 bases unmatched. CDR3 length equals 16 residues.

The chain is built from TRBV7-9 and TRBJ2-1; D is uncertain. Per germline, CDR1 SEHNR and CDR2 FQNEAQ (reference sequence). The V end was cut by 5 bases, the J end by 10 bases, with 12 bases between. The CDR3 has 12 amino acids. The chain's CDR3 is CASSINIVEQFF. Written as DNA, the CDR3 is TGTGCCAGCAGCATTAATATTGTGGAGCAGTTCTTC. The variable domain in full, with the rest retrieved from reference TRBV7-9 and TRBJ2-1, is DTGVSQNPRHKITKRGQNVTFRCDPISEHNRLYWYRQTLGQGPEFLTYFQNEAQLEKSRLLSDRFSAERPKGSFSTLEIQRTEQGDSAMYLCASSINIVEQFFGPGTRLTVL.

V usage is TRBV18 and J usage is TRBJ1-1; D call uncertain. V gave up 1 base and J gave up 4 bases, with 10 bases separating them. The CDR3 spans 14 residues. Germline CDR1 is KGHSH and CDR2 is LQKENI. Here the CDR3 DNA reads TGTGCCAGCTCACCACGGGCGGAGGGCACTGAAGCTTTCTTT. Amino acids: CASSPRAEGTEAFF.

This sequence joins TRBV15 and TRBJ2-1, with D tentatively TRBD2 (6 bases). Trimming shortened V by 1 base and J by 5 bases, and 15 bases separated the two germline ends. Germline CDR1 is LNHNV and CDR2 is YYDKDF (reference sequence). This CDR3 contains 16 residues. The CDR3 spells CATSRVLPGENNEQFF. CDR3 in DNA: TGTGCCACCAGCAGAGTACTTCCGGGGGAAAACAATGAGCAGTTCTTC.

This clone was seen a handful of times. The CDR3 DNA is TGTGCCAGCAGTTTATTGGAGTTCCATGGCTACACCTTC. Translating gives CASSLLEFHGYTF. This chain uses TRBV28 with TRBJ1-2; no firm D call. V gave up 1 base and J gave up 6 bases, with 9 bases separating them. Germline V gives CDR1 MDHEN, CDR2 SYDVKM. This CDR3 contains 13 residues.

This chain uses TRBV7-9 with TRBJ1-6; 8 bases match TRBD1. Germline V gives CDR1 SEHNR, CDR2 FQNEAQ (reference sequence). CDR3 length equals 16 residues. Trimming cost V 5 bases and J 10 bases; bases outside gene matches: 13. The CDR3 DNA is TGTGCCAGCAGCCCCTCTCCGGGACAGGTTATCTCACCCCTCCACTTT. This gives the protein CASSPSPGQVISPLHF.

The chain has TRBV19 and TRBJ1-2; 9 bases fit TRBD1. Trimming at V came to 4 bases and at J to 8 bases, leaving 5 bases not matched to a gene. This CDR3 has 13 amino acids. CDR1 is LNHDA, CDR2 SQIVND, per germline (reference sequence). CDR3 DNA sequence: TGTGCCAGTAGTAGGGACAGGGTATCAGGCTACACCTTC. Its protein is CASSRDRVSGYTF.

This clone was seen just once. The V call is TRBV4-1, the J call TRBJ2-7, with 10 bases identical to TRBD2. The trim removed 4 bases at V and 1 base at J, leaving 7 bases unmatched. The CDR3 runs to 16 residues. The germline CDR1 and CDR2 sequences are MGHRA and YSYEKL. The CDR3 region has the DNA TGCGCCAGCAGCCGGTCGGGACTAGCGCAATCCTACGAGCAGTACTTC. This sequence encodes CASSRSGLAQSYEQYF.

This clone was observed once. The V call is TRBV29-1, the J call TRBJ2-2; possibly TRBD1 for D (6 bases). The CDR3 extends over 12 amino acids. V lost 6 bases and J lost 3, with 8 bases in between. Germline CDR1 SQVTM, CDR2 ANQGSEA. As DNA, the CDR3 is TGCAGCGTGAACAGGGACACCGGGGAGCTGTTTTTT. It translates to CSVNRDTGELFF.

The chain has TRBV27 and TRBJ2-7, with TRBD1 as a possible D gene (6 bases). The CDR3 is made up of 14 amino acids. Trimming shortened V by 5 bases and J by 2 bases, and 13 bases separated the two germline ends. The germline V gene has CDR1 MNHEY and CDR2 SMNVEV (reference sequence). As DNA, the CDR3 is TGTGCCAGCAGTATGTGGGACAAGCCCTACGAGCAGTACTTC. Its translation is CASSMWDKPYEQYF.

V usage is TRBV6-6 and J usage is TRBJ2-5, with a tentative D call TRBD2 (5 bases). The germline CDR1 and CDR2 sequences are MNHNY and SVGAGI (reference sequence). This CDR3 has 13 amino acids. V was cut by 2 bases and J by 5 bases, with 9 bases left in between. The CDR3 here is CASSYGERETQYF. The CDR3, as DNA: TGTGCCAGCAGTTACGGGGAGAGGGAGACCCAGTACTTC.

Note on this clone: Other nucleotide sequences in the sample specify the same CDR3. This rearrangement joins TRBV27 to TRBJ1-1; D may be TRBD1 (6 bases). This CDR3 has 14 residues. With 5 bases removed from V and 3 bases from J, the gap between germline ends came to 13 bases. Germline-derived CDR1 and CDR2 are MNHEY and SMNVEV (reference sequence). The CDR3 DNA is TGTGCCAGCAGTATCGGGACACCTTACACTGAAGCTTTCTTT. It encodes CASSIGTPYTEAFF.

The chain links TRBV5-1 to TRBJ1-4; D uncertain. The germline gives CDR1 SGHRS, CDR2 YFSETQ. Trimming shortened V by 1 base and J by 8 bases, and 15 bases separated the two germline ends. The CDR3 length is 15 residues. The CDR3: CASSLRPGRGEKLFF. The DNA of the CDR3 is TGCGCCAGCAGCTTGCGGCCAGGCCGTGGGGAAAAACTGTTTTTT.

The genes are TRBV6-5 and TRBJ2-7; 8 bases agree with TRBD1. The germline V gene encodes CDR1 MNHEY and CDR2 SVGAGI. The CDR3 contains 16 residues. The V gene end was trimmed by 2 bases and the J gene end by 3 bases; junction bases not matched to a gene: 9. This CDR3 is CASSYPTGGPDYEQYF. The CDR3 DNA is TGTGCCAGCAGTTACCCCACAGGGGGGCCTGACTACGAGCAGTACTTC.

In regard to this clone: The junction differs from germline at one of its ends, possibly a read error. The V and J genes are TRBV6-5 and TRBJ2-7, with D hard to call. Germline V gene sequence: CDR1 MNHEY, CDR2 SVGAGI. This CDR3 spans 12 amino acids. The CDR3 reads CASSYPNGAFNF. The CDR3 bases are TGTGCCAGCAGTTACCCGAATGGTGCGTTCAACTTC.

V and J are TRBV28 and TRBJ1-2; possible D gene TRBD1, 6 bases. Germline V CDR1 and CDR2: MDHEN, SYDVKM. V lost 5 bases and J lost 4, with 17 bases in between. The CDR3 contains 15 residues. The CDR3 is CASSPPGAMPYGYTF. The CDR3 DNA follows: TGTGCCAGCAGTCCTCCAGGGGCCATGCCCTATGGCTACACCTTC.

This clone was picked up one time. The chain combines TRBV18 with TRBJ2-1, with D perhaps TRBD2 (5 bases). This CDR3 is built from 13 residues. The germline V gene has CDR1 KGHSH and CDR2 LQKENI. Trimming cost V 0 bases and J 7 bases, with 7 bases left between them. CDR3 in amino acids: CASSPPTGNEQFF. CDR3 nucleotide sequence: TGTGCCAGCTCACCACCGACGGGAAATGAGCAGTTCTTC.

V and J are TRBV5-6 and TRBJ1-6; 7 bases agree with TRBD1. Germline CDR1 is SGHDT and CDR2 is YYEEEE. The CDR3 length is 14 residues. After removal of 7 bases from V and 7 bases from J, the junction contained 8 bases not matched to a gene. The CDR3 here is CASEGRTGNSPLHF. CDR3 DNA sequence: TGTGCCAGCGAGGGAAGGACAGGCAATTCACCCCTCCACTTT.